This T cell receptor beta chain was recovered during a study of blood T cell repertoires in COVID-19. Turning to the study itself: Samples came from the United States, Italy and Spain, spanning acute and convalescent COVID-19. Nucleic acid was either cDNA or gDNA, and it came from T cells, B-cell-depleted T cells, or PBMCs.

The CDR3 is made up of 12 amino acids. Trimming cost V 5 bases and J 8 bases, with 12 bases left between them. Germline loops: CDR1 SGHAT, CDR2 FQNNGV. This clone was seen a few times. In the source study's methods: Reference gene primer amplification in the assay estimated nucleated cell counts. Produced via immunoSEQ multiplex PCR; TCRdb's table is partial and in-frame only. V and J calls and clone size are given by that table; D and trimming were obtained from the DNA. The sample contains around 250,000 clones, around 84% of which appear only once. The sample consisted of peripheral blood. This receptor was taken from a woman in her forties who had recovered from COVID-19. The rearrangement uses TRBV11-2 and TRBJ1-2; D unclear. CDR3: CASSQEARGYTF. The CDR3 coding sequence is TGTGCCAGCAGCCAAGAGGCGAGAGGCTACACCTTC. Full variable domain (remainder filled in from reference TRBV11-2 and TRBJ1-2): EAGVAQSPRYKIIEKRQSVAFWCNPISGHATLYWYQQILGQGPKLLIQFQNNGVVDDSQLPKDRFSAERLKGVDSTLKIQPAKLEDSAVYLCASSQEARGYTFGSGTRLTVV.